Sequencing of this T cell receptor (beta chain) was carried out in a study of blood T cell repertoires in COVID-19. About the research overall: Donors in the United States, Italy and Spain gave samples during acute or convalescent COVID-19. The analysed material was cDNA or gDNA that came from T cells, B-cell-depleted T cells, or PBMCs.

This CDR3 contains 15 residues. Between the trimmed V and J ends, which lost 6 bases and 0 bases, there was a span of 12 bases. CDR1 is MNHEY, CDR2 SMNVEV, per germline (reference sequence). Per the original methods: Amplification with reference gene primers provided the estimates of nucleated cell counts. Data came from immunoSEQ multiplex PCR; TCRdb stores just in-frame clones and leaves some out. D and trimming were read from the DNA, whereas the V and J calls and clone size are those reported in that table. The profile covers approximately 160,000 clones, with approximately 90% appearing a single time and approximately 0.56% taken by the ten largest.

This sequence originates from a man in his fifties with acute or convalescent COVID-19. This rearrangement joins TRBV27 to TRBJ2-1; D is unclear. The sequenced material came from peripheral blood. CDR3 residues: CASRARLSSYNEQFF. CDR3 DNA: TGTGCCAGCAGGGCCCGTTTAAGCTCCTACAATGAGCAGTTCTTC.